This T cell receptor (beta chain) was sequenced during a study of OX40 agonist ivuxolimab in advanced cancers. Overall study: Ivuxolimab is a fully human IgG2 antibody that activates OX40 (CD134). Three individuals attained partial responses, comprising one hepatocellular carcinoma case and two cutaneous melanoma cases. Patients assigned to dose escalation were diagnosed with hepatocellular carcinoma, melanoma, renal cell or head and neck cancer. Age averaged about 66 years (range roughly 20 to 90), and 70% to 85% were male.

Some clones are missing from TCRdb's copy, which holds only in-frame ones; the method was immunoSEQ multiplex PCR. The data show roughly 23,000 clones, approximately 80% seen once. Germline values: CDR1 SGHDT, CDR2 YYEEEE. CDR3 length: 17 amino acids. V lost 0 bases to trimming and J lost 4 bases; unmatched junction nucleotides: 9. The input for sequencing was CD4+ or CD8+ T cells sorted from blood, taken in a trial of the OX40 agonist ivuxolimab. V and J are TRBV5-6 and TRBJ2-1; 8 nucleotides match TRBD2. The origin of this receptor is an adult with an advanced solid tumor such as melanoma, head and neck, liver or kidney cancer. The CDR3 DNA follows: TGTGCCAGCAGCTTGGTATGGAGCGGGAGAGAATACAATGAGCAGTTCTTC. This gives the protein CASSLVWSGREYNEQFF.